Described below is a single TCR beta chain sequence and its context. There is no known antigen for this receptor. In total, around 600 healthy bone marrow donors made up the cohort. At the time of sampling, all cohort members were nominally healthy, though unrecorded immune exposures were likely present. The donor was CMV seronegative and was included in the group of 352 seronegative cohort members. A peripheral blood sample was collected from each donor, and TCR beta sequencing was performed on peripheral blood mononuclear cells. Genomic DNA extraction from the blood cell samples was performed with the Qiagen DNeasy Blood Extraction Kit. Library preparation used the immunoSEQ multiplex PCR assay. The multiplex PCR relied on a mix of 60 forward primers for TCR Vbeta segments and 13 reverse primers for TCR Jbeta segments. The CDR3 region of rearranged TCR beta genes was amplified from genomic DNA with a multiplex PCR assay. Amplified TCR beta libraries were sequenced as 87-base-pair reads on the Illumina HiSeq System. On the study's bioinformatics: A later analysis counted some 80 million unique TCR beta chains across the 650 to 800 repertoires, and 10 million to 11 million of these chains were shared by at least two donors. Raw reads were error-corrected and collapsed into unique sequences with a nearest-neighbor algorithm that merged closely related sequences to remove PCR and sequencing errors. Alignment of CDR3 sequences to IMGT reference sequences was used to assign V, D and J gene segments. For a sequence to be retained, a match of at least six nucleotides was required to both a V gene segment and a J gene segment. Rearrangements were called productive when the CDR3 lacked stop codons and stayed in frame with V and J; all others were non-productive. Following IMGT convention, CDR3 was defined as the stretch from the second conserved V-encoded cysteine to the conserved J-encoded phenylalanine. The earlier analysis of about 590 of the donors excluded sequences that lacked an unambiguous match to a single V gene segment. In an earlier analysis of approximately 590 of the donors, a V segment was called functional when productive rearrangements were above 56.7%, and segregating when the standard deviation between donors exceeded 5%. To diagnose cytomegalovirus status from the catalog of TCR beta chain sequences, a statistical classification framework was built. In a later analysis, V and J genes were assigned by comparing TCR nucleotide sequences against IMGT/GENE-DB human TR gene sequences. Using the TCRdist pipeline, a later analysis assigned CDR3 sequences along with most-parsimonious VDJ recombination scenarios. In a later analysis, each TCR beta chain was defined by its CDR3 amino acid sequence together with its V-gene family, and reads without a unique V-gene family were excluded. In a later analysis, 450 to 600 highly shared, low-generation-probability nucleotide sequences were removed to address suspected cross-contamination and a sequencing artifact. For each public chain, a later analysis derived a clonal expansion index from normalized ranks of inferred template counts within each repertoire. A later analysis computed generation probabilities with a VDJ recombination model fitted to out-of-frame rearrangements, and checked the results against IGoR. In a later analysis, hypergeometric tests were used to score TCR-TCR, TCR-HLA and TCR-CMV co-occurrence, with a repertoire-size bias correction applied to TCR pairs. A later analysis estimated false discovery rates by permuting HLA or CMV assignments 20 times. In a later analysis, co-occurring TCRs were grouped with DBSCAN, and TCRdist sequence similarity was added when clustering was performed within HLA-allele-positive subsets. Repertoires with fewer than 30,000 or more than 120,000 public chains, plus five repertoires with anomalous nucleotide sharing, were excluded from co-occurrence clustering. The source is immuneACCESS, and TCRdb retained only in-frame sequences with V and J called. Part of the clones is not carried over; for the studies checked, unresolved V genes explain less than half of this, and the remainder is unexplained. Clonal size and the V and J genes are those of that table, whereas D and trimming came from the DNA. This sample's table contains 200,000 or so clones. The ten largest account for roughly 0.74% of the sample.

Inclusive of the bounding cysteine and phenylalanine, the CDR3 is 14 residues long. The retained sequence is limited to the CDR3, 42 bases, with the frame set at the first base. V is pared back by 1 base and J by 5 bases, with 14 bases lying between the germline termini. From a lookup of the germline V gene (reference sequence), CDR1 and CDR2 are GTSNPN and SVGIG. The data originate from a study of cytomegalovirus exposure and HLA in healthy donors (TCRdb year 2017). For the study in its entirety: In an earlier analysis of some 610 of the donors, about 270 Gb of sequence data and 90 million to 120 million unique TCR beta sequences from roughly 200 million T cells were reported. An early release that covered about 600 HLA-typed donors contained about 300 gigabases of sequencing data and tens of millions of unique TCR sequences. Among the roughly 400 genotyped donors, approximately 81% belonged to the genetic ancestry cluster associated with self-reported Caucasian donors. The study aimed to test whether cataloging public T cell receptors could reveal signatures of past pathogen exposure. Using immunosequencing, the study profiled T cell repertoires from around 680 subjects and related those repertoires to cytomegalovirus serostatus. Besides the first cohort of roughly 660 subjects, a separate validation cohort made up of over 95 different subjects was used. To predict cytomegalovirus infection status, the study combined high-throughput TCR immunosequencing, statistical association of individual TCRs with disease status, and machine learning. A later analysis re-examined previously published TCR beta repertoires from several hundred donors and added high-resolution HLA genotyping to investigate patterns of TCR occurrence. In the later analysis, no new phenotypic data were used to find candidate immune exposures; instead, reliance was placed on TCR beta sequences and their occurrence across donors. To decide whether each TCR beta V gene segment behaved as functional or pseudogenic, an earlier analysis of some 600 of the donors relied on high-throughput TCR beta sequencing. Donor age, sex, ethnicity and CMV serostatus were compiled together with the repertoire data. A later genetic analysis used genome-wide SNP genotypes for about 60% of the roughly 700 donors, treating that subset as a discovery cohort. Every discovery cohort repertoire had been produced on one sequencing platform. HLA typing included class I and class II loci at four-digit resolution. Typing coverage varied by locus: about 629-640 donors for A, B, C, DRB1 and DQB1; more than 500 for DQA1; around 570 for DPA1; approximately 450 for DPB1. Four or five DR-DQ haplotypes were treated as single units for association and clustering because of strong linkage in the cohort. Across approximately 400 genotyped donors of the cohort, an average of about 240,000 unique TCR beta nucleotide sequences per donor were sequenced, and approximately 17% of those sequences were non-productive. The investigation overall reported the following: Assigning TCR associations to individual alleles was difficult when HLA alleles, especially DR and DQ, strongly co-occurred. In an earlier analysis of some 500 of the donors, most TCR beta V segments appeared in productive rearrangements about 90% or about 30% of the time, broadly matching IMGT annotations. Sequencing depth was assumed to be roughly uniform across donors in the presence/absence analyses, though that assumption may not hold. A later analysis associated about 16,000 TCR beta sequences with specific HLA alleles at a false discovery rate of 0.05. A later analysis found that TCR association rates varied across HLA loci, with DRB1 alleles showing the most associated TCRs and HLA-C alleles the fewest. A group of highly shared sequence variants was considered likely to be a technical artifact of the sequencing pipeline. A later analysis reported that several top co-occurrence clusters appeared linked to parvovirus B19, influenza, CMV and Epstein-Barr virus. Correlated functional status among segregating V segments might reflect linkage disequilibrium, but an unknown experimental factor could not be ruled out. Some IMGT-functional V segments, including TRBV6-2 and TRBV6-3, could not be told apart with the 87-base-pair reads, so those segments were excluded. Because counts were too low, about 17 rarely observed V segments, including chromosome 9 orphons, were excluded from the earlier analysis of 500 to 700 of the donors. The study gave a list of 150 to 200 TCR beta chains associated with cytomegalovirus. A later analysis found that most CMV-associated TCR beta chains appeared HLA-restricted, with HLA associations seemingly driven largely by CMV exposure. HLA typing was unavailable for some donors at each locus, so association tests used only the typed subset. In a later analysis, HLA-associated TCR beta chains showed more clonal expansion and lower generation probabilities than non-associated chains that were equally common. The classifier was reported to diagnose cytomegalovirus status with high specificity and sensitivity in both the original and validation cohorts. In this cohort, only TCR beta chains were sequenced, and detectable features were limited by the absence of alpha or paired-chain data. In vitro tests confirmed that a few of the cytomegalovirus-associated TCR beta chains recognize cytomegalovirus antigens. According to a later genetic analysis, donors in an Asian-associated ancestry cluster had fewer N-insertions in productive TCRs than the roughly 700-donor mean. In a later genetic analysis, a missense DCLRE1C variant was associated with V-gene and J-gene trimming of TCR beta chains, and the association was replicated in an independent cohort. It was suggested by the authors that the approach could potentially be generalized to other disease states and immunological phenotypes. Across donors, most TCR sequences were observed very rarely, whereas some public TCRs were present in many individuals. A further reported finding was that TCR beta sequences accurately predicted the HLA-A and HLA-B alleles for most subjects in the first cohort. Immune exposure information for the cohort was limited to CMV serostatus.

Sequences were obtained from PBMCs. The rearrangement combines TRBV30 with TRBJ2-5; the D gene is possibly TRBD2, with 5 bases matching. The receptor was isolated from a boy younger than 18 in good health and CMV-seronegative. In nucleotide form, the sequence is TGTGCCTGGAGTGGCGGGCTCCGAGGGGAGACCCAGTACTTC. This yields the protein CAWSGGLRGETQYF.